This T cell receptor (beta chain) was captured in a study of shared clonotypes between healthy human individuals. Study-wide results and caveats: Non-shared clonotypes had lower generation probabilities than clonotypes shared by all four sorted-subset donors.

CDR3 length: 13 amino acids. With 3 bases removed from V and 7 bases from J, the gap between germline ends came to 10 bases. The germline gives CDR1 MGHDK, CDR2 SYGVNS. CD45RO-negative cells were positively selected for CCR7, leaving out terminally differentiated effector memory CD45RA+ cells. Here immunoSEQ multiplex PCR was the method, and the copy in TCRdb shows in-frame clones only, minus some. Among some 2.1 million clones listed, over 85% were seen once. As regards this clone: Its matching antigen is unknown. Distinct nucleotide sequences in the sample also encode this CDR3.

The V and J genes are TRBV25-1 and TRBJ1-3, with unresolved D. The specimen sequenced was naive CD8+ T cells from PBMCs. The TCR originated in a young man in good health. Some clones in this sample may be carry-over from other donors' samples. Written as DNA, the CDR3 is TGTGCCAGCAGTGAGGTCGGTACGAACACCATATATTTT. As protein: CASSEVGTNTIYF.